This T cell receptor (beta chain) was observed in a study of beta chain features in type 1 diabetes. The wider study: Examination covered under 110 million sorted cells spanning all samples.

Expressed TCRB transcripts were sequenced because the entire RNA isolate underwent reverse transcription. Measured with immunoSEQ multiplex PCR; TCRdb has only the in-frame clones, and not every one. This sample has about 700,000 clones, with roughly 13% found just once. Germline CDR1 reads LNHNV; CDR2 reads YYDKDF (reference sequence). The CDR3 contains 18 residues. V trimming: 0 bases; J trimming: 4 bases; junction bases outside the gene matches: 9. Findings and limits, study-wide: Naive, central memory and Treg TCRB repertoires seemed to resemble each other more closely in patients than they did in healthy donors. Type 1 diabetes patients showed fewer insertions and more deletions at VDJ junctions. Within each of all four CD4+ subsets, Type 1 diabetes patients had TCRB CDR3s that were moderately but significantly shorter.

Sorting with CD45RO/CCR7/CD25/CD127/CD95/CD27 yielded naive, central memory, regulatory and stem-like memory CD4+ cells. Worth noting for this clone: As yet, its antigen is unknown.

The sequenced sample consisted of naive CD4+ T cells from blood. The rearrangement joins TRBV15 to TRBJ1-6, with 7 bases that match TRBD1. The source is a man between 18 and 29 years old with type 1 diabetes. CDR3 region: CATSREGAGTAYNSPLHF. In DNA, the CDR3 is TGTGCCACCAGCAGAGAGGGCGCCGGGACAGCTTATAATTCACCCCTCCACTTT.